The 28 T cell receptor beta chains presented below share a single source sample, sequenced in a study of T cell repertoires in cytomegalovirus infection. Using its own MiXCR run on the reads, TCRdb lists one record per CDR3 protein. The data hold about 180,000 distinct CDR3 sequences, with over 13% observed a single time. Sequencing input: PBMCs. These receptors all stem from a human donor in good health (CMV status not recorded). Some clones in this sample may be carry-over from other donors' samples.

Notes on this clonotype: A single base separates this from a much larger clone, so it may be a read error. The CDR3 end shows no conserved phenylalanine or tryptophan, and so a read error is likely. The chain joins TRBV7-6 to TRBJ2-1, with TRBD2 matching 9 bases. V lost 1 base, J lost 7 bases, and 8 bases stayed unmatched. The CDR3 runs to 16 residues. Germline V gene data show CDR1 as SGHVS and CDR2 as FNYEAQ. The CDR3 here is CASSLGGLAGTNEQFL. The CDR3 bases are TGTGCCAGCAGCTTAGGTGGGCTAGCGGGGACAAATGAGCAGTTCTTA.

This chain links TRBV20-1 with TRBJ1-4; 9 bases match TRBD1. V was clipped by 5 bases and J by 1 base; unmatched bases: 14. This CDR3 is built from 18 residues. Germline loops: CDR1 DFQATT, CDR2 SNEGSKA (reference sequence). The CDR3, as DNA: TGCAGTGCTCTGCGCCCGGGACAGGGTCCGGGAACTAATGAAAAACTGTTTTTT. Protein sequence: CSALRPGQGPGTNEKLFF.

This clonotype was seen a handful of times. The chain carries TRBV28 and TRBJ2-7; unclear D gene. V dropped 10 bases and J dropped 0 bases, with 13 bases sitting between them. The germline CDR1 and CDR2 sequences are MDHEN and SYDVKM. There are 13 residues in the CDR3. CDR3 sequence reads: CATRSRTSYEQYF. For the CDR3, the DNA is TGTGCCACCCGAAGTCGGACCTCCTACGAGCAGTACTTC.

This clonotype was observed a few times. The CDR3 DNA follows: TGCGCCAGCAGCTTGGATGGGACAGGGGGCTTGGACGAGCAGTACTTC. It codes for CASSLDGTGGLDEQYF. The genes are TRBV5-1 and TRBJ2-7; 12 nucleotides line up with TRBD1. V shed 0 bases and J 5 bases; nucleotides not matched to a gene: 6. CDR3 size: 16 residues. The V gene's germline CDR1 is SGHRS and CDR2 YFSETQ.

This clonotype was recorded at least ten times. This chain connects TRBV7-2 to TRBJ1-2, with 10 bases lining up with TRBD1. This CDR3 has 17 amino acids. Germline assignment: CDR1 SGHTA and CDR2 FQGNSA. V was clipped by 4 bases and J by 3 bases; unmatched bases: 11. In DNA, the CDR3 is TGTGCCAGCAGCTCAGGACAGGGGGAACCGCGCGACTATGGCTACACCTTC. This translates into CASSSGQGEPRDYGYTF. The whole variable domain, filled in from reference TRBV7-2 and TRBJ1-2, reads GAGVSQSPSNKVTEKGKDVELRCDPISGHTALYWYRQSLGQGLEFLIYFQGNSAPDKSGLPSDRFSAERTGGSVSTLTIQRTQQEDSAVYLCASSSGQGEPRDYGYTFGSGTRLTVV.

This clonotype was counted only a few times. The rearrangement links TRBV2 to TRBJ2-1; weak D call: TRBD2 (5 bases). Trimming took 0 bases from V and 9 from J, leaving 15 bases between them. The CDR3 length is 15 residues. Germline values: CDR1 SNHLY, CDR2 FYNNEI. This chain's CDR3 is CASSEALRGVGEQFF. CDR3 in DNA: TGTGCCAGCAGTGAAGCGCTCCGGGGAGTGGGTGAGCAGTTCTTC.

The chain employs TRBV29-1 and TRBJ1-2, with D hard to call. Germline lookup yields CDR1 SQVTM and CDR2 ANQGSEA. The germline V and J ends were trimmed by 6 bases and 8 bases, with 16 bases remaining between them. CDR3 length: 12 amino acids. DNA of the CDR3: TGCAGCGTGAGGGCCCTTGGAGAAGGCTACACCTTC. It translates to CSVRALGEGYTF.

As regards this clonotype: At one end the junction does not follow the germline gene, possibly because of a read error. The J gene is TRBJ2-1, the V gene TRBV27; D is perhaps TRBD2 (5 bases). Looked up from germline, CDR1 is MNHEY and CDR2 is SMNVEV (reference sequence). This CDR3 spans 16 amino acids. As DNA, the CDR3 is TGTGCCAGCAGTGGAGGAAAGTCGAGCTCCTACAATGAGCAGTCCTTC. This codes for CASSGGKSSSYNEQSF.

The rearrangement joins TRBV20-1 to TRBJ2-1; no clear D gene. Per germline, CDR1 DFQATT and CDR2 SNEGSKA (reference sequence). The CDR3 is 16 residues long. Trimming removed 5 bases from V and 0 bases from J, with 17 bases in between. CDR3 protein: CSARAILLSSYNEQFF. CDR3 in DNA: TGCAGTGCTCGAGCGATCCTTTTAAGCTCCTACAATGAGCAGTTCTTC.

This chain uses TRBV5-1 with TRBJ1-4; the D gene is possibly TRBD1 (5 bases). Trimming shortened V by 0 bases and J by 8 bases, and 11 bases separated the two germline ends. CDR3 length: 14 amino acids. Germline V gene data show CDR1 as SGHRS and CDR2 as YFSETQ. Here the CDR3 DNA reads TGCGCCAGCAGCTTGGAGCAGGGAGGCGAAAAACTGTTTTTT. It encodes CASSLEQGGEKLFF.

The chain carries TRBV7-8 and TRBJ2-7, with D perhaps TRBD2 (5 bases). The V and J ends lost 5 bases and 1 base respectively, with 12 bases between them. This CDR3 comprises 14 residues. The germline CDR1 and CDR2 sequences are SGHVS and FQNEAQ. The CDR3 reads CASSRGRLSYEQYF. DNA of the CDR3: TGTGCCAGCAGCCGAGGGCGACTATCCTACGAGCAGTACTTC. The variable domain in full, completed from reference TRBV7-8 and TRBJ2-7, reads GAGVSQSPRYKVAKRGQDVALRCDPISGHVSLFWYQQALGQGPEFLTYFQNEAQLDKSGLPSDRFFAERPEGSVSTLKIQRTQQEDSAVYLCASSRGRLSYEQYFGPGTRLTVT.

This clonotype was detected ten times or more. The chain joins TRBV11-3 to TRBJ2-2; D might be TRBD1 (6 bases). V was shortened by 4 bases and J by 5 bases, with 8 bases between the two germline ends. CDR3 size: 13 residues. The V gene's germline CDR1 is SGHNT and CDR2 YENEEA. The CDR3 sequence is CASSSRGTGELFF. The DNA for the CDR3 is TGTGCCAGCAGCTCGAGGGGGACCGGGGAGCTGTTTTTT.

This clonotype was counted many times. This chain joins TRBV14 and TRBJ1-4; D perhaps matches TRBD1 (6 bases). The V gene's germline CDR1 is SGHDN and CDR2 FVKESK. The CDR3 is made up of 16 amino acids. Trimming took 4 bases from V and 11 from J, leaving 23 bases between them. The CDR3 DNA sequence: TGTGCCAGCAGCCCGCGCCGGACAGCTAACTTTGGGAAACTGTTTTTT. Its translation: CASSPRRTANFGKLFF.

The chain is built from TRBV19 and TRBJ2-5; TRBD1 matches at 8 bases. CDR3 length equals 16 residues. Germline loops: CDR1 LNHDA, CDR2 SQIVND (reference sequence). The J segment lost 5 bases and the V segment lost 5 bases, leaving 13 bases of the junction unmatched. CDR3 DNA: TGTGCCAGTAGTCCTGCTCGGGACAGGAGAGGGGAGACCCAGTACTTC. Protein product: CASSPARDRRGETQYF.

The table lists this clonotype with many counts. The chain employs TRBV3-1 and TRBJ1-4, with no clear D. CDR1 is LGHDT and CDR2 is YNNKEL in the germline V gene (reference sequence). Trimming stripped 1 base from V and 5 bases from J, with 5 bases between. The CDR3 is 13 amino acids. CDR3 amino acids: CASSQVRNEKLFF. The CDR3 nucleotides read TGTGCCAGCAGCCAAGTAAGGAATGAAAAACTGTTTTTT.

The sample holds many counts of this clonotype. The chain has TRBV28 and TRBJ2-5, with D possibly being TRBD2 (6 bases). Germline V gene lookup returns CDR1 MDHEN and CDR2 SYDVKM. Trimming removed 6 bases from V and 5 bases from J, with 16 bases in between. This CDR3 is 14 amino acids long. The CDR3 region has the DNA TGTGCCAGCAGCTCCCTCGCGGGGTTGGAGACCCAGTACTTC. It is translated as CASSSLAGLETQYF. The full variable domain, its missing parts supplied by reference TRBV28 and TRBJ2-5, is DVKVTQSSRYLVKRTGEKVFLECVQDMDHENMFWYRQDPGLGLRLIYFSYDVKMKEKGDIPEGYSVSREKKERFSLILESASTNQTSMYLCASSSLAGLETQYFGPGTRLLVL.

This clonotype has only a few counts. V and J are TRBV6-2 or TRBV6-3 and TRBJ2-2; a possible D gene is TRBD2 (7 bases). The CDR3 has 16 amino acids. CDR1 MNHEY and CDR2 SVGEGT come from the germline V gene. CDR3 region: CACRTAGTGNTGELFF. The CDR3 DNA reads TGTGCGTGTAGGACAGCGGGAACGGGAAACACCGGGGAGCTGTTTTTT.

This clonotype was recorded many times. The chain's CDR3 is CASIPDREIYEQYF. The CDR3, as DNA: TGTGCCAGCATTCCGGACAGGGAGATCTACGAGCAGTACTTC. The rearrangement joins TRBV6-2 or TRBV6-3 to TRBJ2-7; 8 positions agree with TRBD1. The CDR3 has 14 residues. Trimming cost V 7 bases and J 3 bases; bases outside gene matches: 8. Germline V gene data show CDR1 as MNHEY and CDR2 as SVGEGT.

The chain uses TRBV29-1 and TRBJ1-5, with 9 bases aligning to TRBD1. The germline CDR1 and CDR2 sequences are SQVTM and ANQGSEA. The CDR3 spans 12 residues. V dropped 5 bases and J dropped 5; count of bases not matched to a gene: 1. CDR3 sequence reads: CSVRTGDQPQHF. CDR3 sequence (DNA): TGCAGCGTTCGGACAGGGGATCAGCCCCAGCATTTT.

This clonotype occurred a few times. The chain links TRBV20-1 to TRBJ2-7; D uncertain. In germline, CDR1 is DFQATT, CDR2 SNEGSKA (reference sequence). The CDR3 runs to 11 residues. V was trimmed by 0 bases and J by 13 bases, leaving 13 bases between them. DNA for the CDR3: TGCAGTGCTAGAGAGGCTCGGGTCAACTACTTC. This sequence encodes CSAREARVNYF.

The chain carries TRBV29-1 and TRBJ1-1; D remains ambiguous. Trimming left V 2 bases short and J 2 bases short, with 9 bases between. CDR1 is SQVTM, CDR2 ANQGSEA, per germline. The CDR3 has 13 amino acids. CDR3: CSVEKWGNTEAFF. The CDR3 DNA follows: TGCAGCGTTGAAAAATGGGGAAACACTGAAGCTTTCTTT. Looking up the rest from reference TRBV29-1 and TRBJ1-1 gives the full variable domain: SAVISQKPSRDICQRGTSLTIQCQVDSQVTMMFWYRQQPGQSLTLIATANQGSEATYESGFVIDKFPISRPNLTFSTLTVSNMSPEDSSIYLCSVEKWGNTEAFFGQGTRLTVV.

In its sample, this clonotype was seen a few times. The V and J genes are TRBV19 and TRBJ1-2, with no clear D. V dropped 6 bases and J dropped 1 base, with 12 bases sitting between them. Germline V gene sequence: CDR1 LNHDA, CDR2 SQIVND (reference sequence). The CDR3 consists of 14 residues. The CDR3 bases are TGTGCCAGTAGCGTAGTTCCTAATAACTATGGCTACACCTTC. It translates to CASSVVPNNYGYTF.

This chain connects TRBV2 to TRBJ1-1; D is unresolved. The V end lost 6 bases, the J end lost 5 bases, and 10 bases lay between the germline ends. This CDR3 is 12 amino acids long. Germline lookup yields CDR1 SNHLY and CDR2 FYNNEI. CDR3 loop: CASRPSRTEAFF. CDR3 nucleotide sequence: TGTGCCAGCAGACCCTCGAGGACTGAAGCTTTCTTT. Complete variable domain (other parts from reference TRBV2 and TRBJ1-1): EPEVTQTPSHQVTQMGQEVILRCVPISNHLYFYWYRQILGQKVEFLVSFYNNEISEKSEIFDDQFSVERPDGSNFTLKIRSTKLEDSAMYFCASRPSRTEAFFGQGTRLTVV.

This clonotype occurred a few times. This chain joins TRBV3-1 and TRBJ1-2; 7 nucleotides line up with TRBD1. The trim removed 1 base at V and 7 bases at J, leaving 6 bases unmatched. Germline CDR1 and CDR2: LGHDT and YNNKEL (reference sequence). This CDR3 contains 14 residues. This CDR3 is CASSQVEQGFGYTF. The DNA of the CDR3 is TGTGCCAGCAGCCAAGTGGAACAGGGGTTTGGCTACACCTTC.

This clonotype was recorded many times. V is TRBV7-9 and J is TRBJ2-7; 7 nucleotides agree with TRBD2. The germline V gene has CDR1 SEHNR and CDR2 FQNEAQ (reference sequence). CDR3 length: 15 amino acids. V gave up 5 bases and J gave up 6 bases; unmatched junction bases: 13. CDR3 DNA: TGTGCCAGCAGCCCATCGGCGACTAGCTTGGGCGAGCAGTACTTC. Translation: CASSPSATSLGEQYF.

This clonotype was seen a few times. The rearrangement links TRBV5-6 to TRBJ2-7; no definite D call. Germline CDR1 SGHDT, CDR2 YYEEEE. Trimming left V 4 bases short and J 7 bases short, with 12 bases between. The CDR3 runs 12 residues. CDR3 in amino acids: CASSRWAREQYF. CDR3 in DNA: TGTGCCAGCAGCCGGTGGGCGAGGGAGCAGTACTTC.

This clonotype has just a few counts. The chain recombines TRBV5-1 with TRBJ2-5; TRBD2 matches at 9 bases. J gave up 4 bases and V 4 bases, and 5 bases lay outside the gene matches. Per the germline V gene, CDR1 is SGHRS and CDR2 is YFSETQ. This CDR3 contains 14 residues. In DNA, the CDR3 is TGCGCCAGCAGCCACGGGACTAGCTCAGAGACCCAGTACTTC. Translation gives CASSHGTSSETQYF.

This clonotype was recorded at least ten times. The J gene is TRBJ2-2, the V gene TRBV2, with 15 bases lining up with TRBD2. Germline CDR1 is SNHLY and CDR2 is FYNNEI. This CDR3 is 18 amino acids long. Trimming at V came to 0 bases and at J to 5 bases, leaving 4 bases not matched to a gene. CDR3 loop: CASSEAGLAGGRTGELFF. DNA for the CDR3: TGTGCCAGCAGTGAAGCGGGACTAGCGGGGGGCCGAACCGGGGAGCTGTTTTTT.